This T cell receptor beta chain stems from a study of identifying expanded T cells in peripheral blood. Study observations and caveats: Around 1.2 clones differed between technical replicates, versus approximately 16 and 20 over time.

Germline CDR1 and CDR2: SGHRS and YFSETQ. V shed 4 bases and J shed 9 bases, with 20 bases lying between them. This CDR3 has 15 residues. The assay was immunoSEQ multiplex PCR, and TCRdb's table has in-frame clones only and misses some. The profile covers under 150,000 clones, with around nine tenths appearing a single time and 7.5% to 9% taken by the ten largest. As for this clone: The antigen is undetermined.

The source material was blood. The J gene is TRBJ2-1, the V gene TRBV5-1; perhaps TRBD2 as D (6 bases). The sequence was obtained from a person aged 18 to 69 in good health. Here the CDR3 reads CASSPSGVSYGEQFF. In nucleotides, the CDR3 is TGCGCCAGCAGCCCATCGGGGGTTTCCTACGGTGAGCAGTTCTTC.